This T cell receptor (beta chain) was identified during a study of blood T cell repertoires in COVID-19 (dated by TCRdb to 2020 to 2021). Study-wide context: The collaborator samples originated in the United States, Italy and Spain and spanned the acute and convalescent phases of COVID-19. The prospective study material was composed of cDNA or gDNA derived from T cells, B-cell-depleted T cells, or PBMCs. The dataset comprised deeply sampled blood TCRbeta repertoires from subjects exposed to, actively infected with, or recovered from COVID-19. The repertoires were released in a freely available public database meant as a resource for research on the immune response to SARS-CoV-2. Samples were obtained from the ongoing ImmuneRACE study (first 160 participants) and from over 1,000 subjects provided by 6 global collaborators. Sample metadata almost always included a de-identified subject ID, COVID-19 status, age in years and sex. Where HLA class I and class II types were available, the types were taken from metadata supplied by the sample provider, not from assay-based typing.

Worth noting for this clone: Its antigen is not yet known. The input lacks base qualities; no much larger clone sits a single base away.

Overall results and qualifications from the work: The quantity of clinical and demographic metadata differed by source and by participant and was supplied without curation.

TCRbeta CDR3 regions were amplified from genomic DNA using the immunoSEQ Assay, a bias-controlled multiplex PCR. The original methods were these. The number of nucleated cells in each sample was estimated by amplification of reference gene primers within the assay. To quantify the absolute abundance of each unique TCRbeta CDR3 rearrangement, sequence reads were collapsed and filtered. For each sample, productive Simpson clonality was calculated by taking the square root of Simpson's diversity index across productive rearrangements. TCRdb provides this immuneACCESS table in a form limited to in-frame rearrangements. Some clones are lacking; in checked studies, under half of them reflect an unresolved V gene, and why the rest are absent is not known. The V and J calls and clone size come from that table; D and trimming were worked out from the DNA. The sample table holds about 260,000 clones, of which 86% were seen once. Approximately 9.8% of the sample lies in the top ten.

A second Seattle source provided samples from volunteer blood donors who had recovered from COVID-19. Whole blood was collected in K2EDTA tubes by collaborating institutions according to the institutions' own protocols. For TCRbeta analysis, collaborators shipped samples as frozen whole blood, isolated PBMCs, or DNA extracted from either of those sample types. The CDR3 goes from the cysteine to the phenylalanine over 15 residues. Of all the DNA, just the CDR3 is kept, 45 bases in frame from base 1. V is cut by 8 bases and J by 7 bases, and the space between the germline ends is 18 bases. Reading the germline V gene (reference sequence) gives CDR1 MNHEY and CDR2 SMNVEV.

The chain is made from TRBV27 and TRBJ1-6, and perhaps TRBD1 as D gene, on 6 matching bases. The sequenced sample consisted of peripheral blood. This receptor was taken from a man in his forties who had recovered from COVID-19. The CDR3 region has the sequence CASAPGGAPNSPLHF. The DNA sequence follows: TGTGCCAGCGCCCCCGGGGGGGCACCGAATTCACCCCTCCACTTT.